This is a list of T cell receptor beta chains from one sample in a study of CD8+ T cells in alopecia areata. TCRdb's table, derived via immunoSEQ multiplex PCR, lists solely in-frame clones and lacks some. The sample has 200,000 or so clones, about 40% seen once. The source was CD4+ T cells sorted from blood, collected at approximately week 36, from a patient treated with tofacitinib. Receptors originate from a human donor with alopecia areata. The CDR3 runs from the conserved cysteine through the conserved F or W. D genes are given only for firm matches. Rows may omit the clone size; those that give it use once, few, many or a size class.

- TRBJ2-3 - TRBV9 TGTGCCAGCAGCGTTCGTCCTGGGGCGGGAAAGGGTACAGATACGCAGTATTTT CASSVRPGAGKGTDTQYF
- TRBJ1-1 - TRBV10-3 TGTGCCACCAGCCCCCGAGATAGAGAAGCTTTCTTT CATSPRDREAFF
- TRBJ2-1 - TRBV2 TGTGCCAGCAGTGGGCAGAGCTACAATGAGCAGTTCTTC CASSGQSYNEQFF
- TRBJ2-3 - TRBV6-6 TGTGCCAGCAGCCTGCAGGGTCTAGATACGCAGTATTTT CASSLQGLDTQYF
few TRBJ2-7 - TRBV30 TGTGCCTGGAGTGGGGGGACTTCGGGCTACGAGCAGTACTTC CAWSGGTSGYEQYF
- TRBJ1-2 - TRBV27 TGTGCAACCGGGACGGAGTATGGCTACACCTTC CATGTEYGYTF
- TRBJ1-1 - TRBV7-2 TGTGCCAGCAGCTCGGGGGGGACGGCCTTAGCTGAAGCTTTCTTT CASSSGGTALAEAFF
- TRBJ1-2 - TRBV19 TGTGCCAGTGAGAGAGGCGACCGCCGGGGCTACACCTTC CASERGDRRGYTF
- TRBJ1-5 - TRBV28 TGTGCCAGCAGTCCAGGGGATAGCAATCAGCCCCAGCATTTT CASSPGDSNQPQHF
- TRBJ2-3 - TRBV7-3 TGTGCCAGCAGCCCACTGACAGGCTCCGGAGATACGCAGTATTTT CASSPLTGSGDTQYF
few TRBJ2-3 TRBD2 TRBV9 TGTGCCAGCAGCCCCCGCGAGAGTTTGGCGGGAGCAGATACGCAGTATTTT CASSPRESLAGADTQYF
few TRBJ2-3 TRBD2 TRBV9 TGTGCCAGCAGCCCGCTAGCGGGAGGCTACGATACGCAGTATTTT CASSPLAGGYDTQYF
few TRBJ1-2 - TRBV29-1 TGCAGCGTTGGGCGAACCGGGACACAATCTAACTATGGCTACACCTTC CSVGRTGTQSNYGYTF
- TRBJ2-3 - TRBV7-2 TGTGCCAGCAGCTTACGATTAGCAACCCCCACAGATACGCAGTATTTT CASSLRLATPTDTQYF